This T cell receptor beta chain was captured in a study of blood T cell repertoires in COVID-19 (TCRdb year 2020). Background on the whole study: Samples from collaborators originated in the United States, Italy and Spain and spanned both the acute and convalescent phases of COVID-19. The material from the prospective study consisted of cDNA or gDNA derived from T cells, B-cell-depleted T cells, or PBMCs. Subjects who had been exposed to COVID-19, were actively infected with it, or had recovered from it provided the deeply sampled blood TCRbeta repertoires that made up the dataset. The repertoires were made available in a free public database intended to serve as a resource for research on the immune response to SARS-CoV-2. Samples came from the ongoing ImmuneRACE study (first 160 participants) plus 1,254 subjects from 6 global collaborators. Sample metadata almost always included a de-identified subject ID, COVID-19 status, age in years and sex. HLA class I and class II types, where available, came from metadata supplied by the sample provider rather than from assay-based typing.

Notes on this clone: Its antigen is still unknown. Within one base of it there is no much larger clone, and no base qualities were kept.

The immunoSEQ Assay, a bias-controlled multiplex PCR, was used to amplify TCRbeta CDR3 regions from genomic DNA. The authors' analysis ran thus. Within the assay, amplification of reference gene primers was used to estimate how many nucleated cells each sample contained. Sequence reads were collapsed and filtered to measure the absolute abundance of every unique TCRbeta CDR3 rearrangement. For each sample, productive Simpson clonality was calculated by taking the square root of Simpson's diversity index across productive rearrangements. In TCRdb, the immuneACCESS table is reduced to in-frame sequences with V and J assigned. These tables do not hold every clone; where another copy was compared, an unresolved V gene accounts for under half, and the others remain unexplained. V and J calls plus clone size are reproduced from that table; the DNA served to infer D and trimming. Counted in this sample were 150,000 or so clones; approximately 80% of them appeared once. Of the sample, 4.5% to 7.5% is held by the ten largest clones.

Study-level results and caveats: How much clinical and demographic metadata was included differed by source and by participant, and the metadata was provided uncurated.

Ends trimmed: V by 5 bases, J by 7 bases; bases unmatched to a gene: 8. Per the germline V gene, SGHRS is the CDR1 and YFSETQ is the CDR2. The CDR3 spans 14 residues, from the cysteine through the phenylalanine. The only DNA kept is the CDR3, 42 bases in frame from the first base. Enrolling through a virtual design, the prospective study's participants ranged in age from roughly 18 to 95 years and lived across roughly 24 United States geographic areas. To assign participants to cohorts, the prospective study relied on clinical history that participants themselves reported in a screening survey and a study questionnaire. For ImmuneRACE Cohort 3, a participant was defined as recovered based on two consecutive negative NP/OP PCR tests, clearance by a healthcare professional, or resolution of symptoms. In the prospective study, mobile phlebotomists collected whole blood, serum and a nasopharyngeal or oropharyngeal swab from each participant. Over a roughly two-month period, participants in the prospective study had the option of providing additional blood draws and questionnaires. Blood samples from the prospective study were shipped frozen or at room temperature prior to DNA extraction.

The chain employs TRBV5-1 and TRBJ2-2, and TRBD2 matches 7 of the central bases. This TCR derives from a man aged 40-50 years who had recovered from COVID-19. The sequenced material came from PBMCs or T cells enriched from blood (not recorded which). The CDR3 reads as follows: CASSVRGDNGELFF. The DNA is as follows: TGCGCCAGCAGTGTTCGGGGGGATAACGGGGAGCTGTTTTTT.